The 9 T cell receptor beta chains presented below share a single source sample, sequenced in a study of T cell responses to AZD1222 COVID-19 vaccine. Repertoires were generated with immunoSEQ multiplex PCR, while TCRdb's copy carries only in-frame clones and drops some. The sample carries approximately 88,000 clones, roughly 91% recorded once. The input for sequencing was peripheral blood, taken 28 days after the second AZD1222 dose. These receptors were taken from an adult who received the AZD1222 COVID-19 vaccine.

V and J are TRBV12-3 or TRBV12-4 and TRBJ2-7; no clear D. V lost 3 bases, J lost 3 bases, and 9 bases lay in between. This CDR3 contains 13 residues. Here the CDR3 reads CASSFGISYEQYF. The DNA of the CDR3 is TGTGCCAGCAGTTTTGGGATAAGCTACGAGCAGTACTTC.

The chain employs TRBV2 and TRBJ1-2; D is unresolved. Trimming pared 4 bases from V and 4 bases from J, leaving 10 bases between. Germline CDR1 reads SNHLY; CDR2 reads FYNNEI. The CDR3 spans 13 residues. The chain's CDR3 is CASSVNTLYGYTF. CDR3 nucleotide sequence: TGTGCCAGCAGTGTAAACACTCTCTATGGCTACACCTTC.

This clone has a single count. The V gene is TRBV7-2, the J gene TRBJ1-6; D call uncertain. V lost 3 bases and J 10 bases, leaving 7 bases between the germline ends. Germline V gives CDR1 SGHTA, CDR2 FQGNSA. This CDR3 spans 12 amino acids. The CDR3 here is CASSFFSSPLHF. DNA for the CDR3: TGTGCCAGCAGCTTTTTTTCCTCACCCCTCCACTTT.

The rearrangement joins TRBV7-9 to TRBJ2-7; D unclear. The germline gives CDR1 SEHNR, CDR2 FQNEAQ (reference sequence). The CDR3 consists of 15 residues. V shed 0 bases and J shed 5 bases, with 14 bases lying between them. Here the CDR3 reads CASSLAPGRAHEQYF. Written as DNA, the CDR3 is TGTGCCAGCAGCTTAGCCCCCGGACGGGCACACGAGCAGTACTTC. Full variable domain (remainder filled in from reference TRBV7-9 and TRBJ2-7): DTGVSQNPRHKITKRGQNVTFRCDPISEHNRLYWYRQTLGQGPEFLTYFQNEAQLEKSRLLSDRFSAERPKGSFSTLEIQRTEQGDSAMYLCASSLAPGRAHEQYFGPGTRLTVT.

Written as DNA, the CDR3 is TGTGCCAGCAGCTTATTGCCCGGGACTGAAGCTTTCTTT. It encodes CASSLLPGTEAFF. The J gene is TRBJ1-1, the V gene TRBV7-3, with D hard to call. The CDR3 is 13 residues long. Germline values: CDR1 SGHTA, CDR2 FQGTGA. V shed 2 bases and J shed 5 bases, with 9 bases lying between them.

The chain couples TRBV6-1 to TRBJ2-7, with D perhaps matching TRBD2 (6 bases). Trimming took off 2 bases at V and 1 base at J, with 12 bases between the two ends. The CDR3 consists of 15 residues. CDR1 is MNHNS and CDR2 is SASEGT in the germline V gene. Here the CDR3 reads CASSESGLQSYEQYF. Here the CDR3 DNA reads TGTGCCAGCAGTGAATCGGGACTTCAGTCCTACGAGCAGTACTTC.

For this clone: The junction departs from germline at one end; a sequencing error may be responsible. The sample holds other DNA sequences that translate to the same CDR3. CDR3 bases: TGTGCCAGCAGTGAATTTGGTATCTCTGGGGCCAACGTCTTGACTTTC. Its protein product is CASSEFGISGANVLTF. This sequence joins TRBV6-1 and TRBJ2-6; tentatively, D is TRBD1 (5 bases). The CDR3 has 16 amino acids. CDR1 and CDR2 from the germline V gene are MNHNS and SASEGT.

This chain links TRBV6-1 with TRBJ1-2; 8 nucleotides line up with TRBD1. The CDR3 loop spans 18 amino acids. Trimming cost V 2 bases and J 1 base; bases outside gene matches: 12. CDR1 and CDR2 (germline): MNHNS, SASEGT. For the CDR3, the DNA is TGTGCCAGCAGTGAATATAGTTCAGGGGGCAAAAGTAACTATGGCTACACCTTC. This encodes CASSEYSSGGKSNYGYTF.

The chain employs TRBV18 and TRBJ2-3; the D is unclear. Trimming removed 1 base at V and 0 bases at J, with 8 bases between. CDR3 length: 15 amino acids. From germline, CDR1 is KGHSH and CDR2 LQKENI. In DNA form, the CDR3 reads TGTGCCAGCTCACCACTACCGGCTAGCACAGATACGCAGTATTTT. The encoded protein is CASSPLPASTDTQYF. Using reference TRBV18 and TRBJ2-3 for the parts outside the CDR3, the full variable domain is NAGVMQNPRHLVRRRGQEARLRCSPMKGHSHVYWYRQLPEEGLKFMVYLQKENIIDESGMPKERFSAEFPKEGPSILRIQQVVRGDSAAYFCASSPLPASTDTQYFGPGTRLTVL.